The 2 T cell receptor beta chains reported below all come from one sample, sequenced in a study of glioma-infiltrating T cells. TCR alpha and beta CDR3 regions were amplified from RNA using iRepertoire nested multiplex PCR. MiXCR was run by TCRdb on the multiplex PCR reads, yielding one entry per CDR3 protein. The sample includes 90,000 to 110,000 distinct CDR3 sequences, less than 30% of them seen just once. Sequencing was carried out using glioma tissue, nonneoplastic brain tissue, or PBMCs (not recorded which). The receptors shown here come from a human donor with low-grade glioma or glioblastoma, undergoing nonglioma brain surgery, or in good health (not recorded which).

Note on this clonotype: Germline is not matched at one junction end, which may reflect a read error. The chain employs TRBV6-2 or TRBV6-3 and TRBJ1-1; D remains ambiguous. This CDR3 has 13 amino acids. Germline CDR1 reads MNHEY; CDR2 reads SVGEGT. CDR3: CASSYQAAPEAPF. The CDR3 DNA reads TGTGCCAGCAGTTACCAGGCGGCCCCGGAAGCTCCATTC.

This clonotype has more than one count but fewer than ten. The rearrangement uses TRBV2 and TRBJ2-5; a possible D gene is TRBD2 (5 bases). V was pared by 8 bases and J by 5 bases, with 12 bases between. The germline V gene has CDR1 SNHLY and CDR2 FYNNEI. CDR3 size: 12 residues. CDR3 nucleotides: TGTGCCAGCTCCGATACGGGGGAGACCCAGTACTTC. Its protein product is CASSDTGETQYF.